This T cell receptor beta chain derives from a study of cytomegalovirus exposure and HLA in healthy donors. About the study: Approximately 85 million unique TCRs from HLA-typed donors made up an early data release. Researchers found that roughly 81% of under 450 genotyped donors fell within the Caucasian-associated ancestry cluster.

This clone was detected only a few times. The antigen is undetermined. The PCR contained 60 Vbeta and 13 Jbeta primers. Sequencing was performed with immunoSEQ multiplex PCR; in TCRdb, only in-frame clones are kept and a portion is missing. Of about 170,000 clones in the sample, about 79% are singletons; the top ten hold 0.65% to 0.95%. General observations from the study: Within the data, a cluster of highly shared sequence variants was likely a sequencing artifact. In a later analysis, TCR association rates varied by HLA locus: DRB1 most, HLA-C fewest.

The sequencing input was PBMCs. The TCR originated in a female donor in good health and CMV-seronegative.

The DNA of the CDR3 is TGCAGCGTCCCCATGGGGGGGGCCGAGCAGTACTTC. Its translation is CSVPMGGAEQYF. V gene TRBV29-1 combines with J gene TRBJ2-7; weak D call: TRBD2 (7 bases). V was cut by 6 bases and J by 6 bases, with 15 bases left in between. Germline lookup yields CDR1 SQVTM and CDR2 ANQGSEA. The CDR3 consists of 12 residues.